Shown below are 30 T cell receptor beta chains from a single sample sequenced in a study of cytomegalovirus exposure and HLA in healthy donors. Use of 60 Vbeta and 13 Jbeta primers characterized the PCR. TCRdb keeps only in-frame clones here, not all; method: immunoSEQ multiplex PCR. There are 90,000 to 120,000 clones in the sample; about 80% occur only once, and approximately 4.2% lies in the top ten. The material sequenced was PBMCs. The receptors stem from a female donor in good health and CMV-seropositive.

The CDR3 is CASSYSWRGNTGELFF. The DNA for the CDR3 is TGTGCCAGCAGTTACTCTTGGCGGGGGAACACCGGGGAGCTGTTTTTT. The J gene is TRBJ2-2, the V gene TRBV6-5, with a tentative D call TRBD2 (6 bases). The ends were cut back, 0 bases at V and 1 base at J, with 9 bases in the middle. This CDR3 is built from 16 residues. The germline V gene encodes CDR1 MNHEY and CDR2 SVGAGI.

The V and J genes are TRBV30 and TRBJ2-7; 10 bases are a match to TRBD2. CDR1 GTSNPN and CDR2 SVGIG come from the germline V gene (reference sequence). The CDR3 is made up of 13 amino acids. Unmatched junction bases numbered 1, after V lost 2 bases and J lost 3 bases. The CDR3 sequence: CAWSSGGGYEQYF. As DNA, the CDR3 is TGTGCCTGGAGTAGCGGGGGGGGCTACGAGCAGTACTTC. Combining the CDR3 with reference TRBV30 and TRBJ2-7 gives the whole variable domain SQTIHQWPATLVQPVGSPLSLECTVEGTSNPNLYWYRQAAGRGLQLLFYSVGIGQISSEVPQNLSASRPQDRQFILSSKKLLLSDSGFYLCAWSSGGGYEQYFGPGTRLTVT.

Of note for this clone: The sample carries other DNA sequences with the same CDR3. The chain combines TRBV19 with TRBJ2-7; 13 bases match TRBD2. V was pared by 4 bases and J by 4 bases, with 4 bases of the junction left unmatched. CDR1 and CDR2 (germline): LNHDA, SQIVND (reference sequence). This CDR3 region has 15 residues. The CDR3 sequence is CASSTGLAGPYEQYF. CDR3 bases: TGTGCCAGTAGTACGGGACTAGCGGGACCGTACGAGCAGTACTTC.

This clone has only one observation. J is TRBJ1-2 and V is TRBV7-2, with 11 nucleotides matching TRBD1. Germline assignment: CDR1 SGHTA and CDR2 FQGNSA. Trimming removed 5 bases from V and 6 bases from J; junction bases left unmatched: 8. This CDR3 has 15 residues. CDR3 DNA: TGTGCCAGCAGCACCGGACAGGGGGCCAGCCATGGCTACACCTTC. It specifies CASSTGQGASHGYTF.

CDR3 sequence reads: CASSFLAGVADTQYF. The CDR3 nucleotides read TGCGCCAGCAGCTTTCTAGCGGGAGTGGCAGATACGCAGTATTTT. This chain connects TRBV5-1 to TRBJ2-3; 10 nucleotides line up with TRBD2. The CDR3 extends over 15 amino acids. Trimming removed 2 bases from V and 4 bases from J; junction bases left unmatched: 4. Germline V gene sequence: CDR1 SGHRS, CDR2 YFSETQ.

V usage is TRBV19 and J usage is TRBJ2-3, with 7 bases fitting TRBD2. Germline values: CDR1 LNHDA, CDR2 SQIVND (reference sequence). J gave up 3 bases and V 5 bases, and 11 bases lay outside the gene matches. The length of the CDR3 is 16 residues. CDR3 residues: CASSAPGRGSTDTQYF. The CDR3 region has the DNA TGTGCCAGTAGTGCCCCGGGGCGCGGGAGTACAGATACGCAGTATTTT.

V usage is TRBV11-3 and J usage is TRBJ2-2; 14 positions match TRBD2. Germline V CDR1 and CDR2: SGHNT, YENEEA. V was clipped by 5 bases and J by 8 bases; unmatched bases: 7. The CDR3 totals 16 residues. CDR3 amino acids: CASSVGLAGGRGELFF. The CDR3 DNA sequence: TGTGCCAGCAGCGTAGGACTAGCGGGAGGAAGAGGGGAGCTGTTTTTT.

Turning to this clone: One end of the junction varies from germline; a read error may be responsible. J is TRBJ1-1 and V is TRBV7-9, with TRBD1 identical over 10 bases. This CDR3 region has 14 residues. CDR1 and CDR2 (germline): SEHNR, FQNEAQ (reference sequence). The CDR3 region is CSSSPDRGVTEAFF. In DNA, the CDR3 is TGTTCCAGCAGCCCGGACAGGGGGGTAACTGAAGCTTTCTTT.

The chain recombines TRBV29-1 with TRBJ1-5, with D possibly TRBD1 on 5 matching bases. V shed 4 bases and J shed 3 bases, with 13 bases lying between them. This CDR3 is built from 14 residues. Germline lookup yields CDR1 SQVTM and CDR2 ANQGSEA. Here the CDR3 reads CSVGDRAHNQPQHF. CDR3 DNA: TGCAGCGTTGGAGACAGAGCGCACAATCAGCCCCAGCATTTT.

The chain couples TRBV7-2 to TRBJ1-2, with 11 bases matching TRBD1. Trimming cost V 5 bases and J 7 bases; bases outside gene matches: 3. The CDR3 consists of 13 residues. Per the germline V gene, CDR1 is SGHTA and CDR2 is FQGNSA. The CDR3 DNA is TGTGCCAGCAGCGAAGGGACAGGGGGTGGCTACACCTTC. Its translation is CASSEGTGGGYTF.

This clone is medium-sized. The V call is TRBV10-3, the J call TRBJ2-7, with TRBD2 identical over 12 bases. The CDR3 spans 15 residues. Germline assignment: CDR1 ENHRY and CDR2 SYGVKD. Trimming took 5 bases from V and 5 from J; bases not matched to a gene: 7. CDR3 loop: CAISHTSGGYDEQYF. As DNA, the CDR3 is TGTGCCATCAGTCATACTAGCGGGGGGTATGACGAGCAGTACTTC.

The rearrangement uses TRBV5-1 and TRBJ1-1; the match to TRBD1 covers 8 bases. The CDR3 sequence is 12 residues long. V was pared by 2 bases and J by 7 bases, with 1 base of the junction left unmatched. Germline CDR1 SGHRS, CDR2 YFSETQ. The CDR3 sequence is CASSLQGGEAFF. CDR3 nucleotides: TGCGCCAGCAGCTTACAGGGGGGTGAAGCTTTCTTT. Complete variable domain (other parts from reference TRBV5-1 and TRBJ1-1): KAGVTQTPRYLIKTRGQQVTLSCSPISGHRSVSWYQQTPGQGLQFLFEYFSETQRNKGNFPGRFSGRQFSNSRSEMNVSTLELGDSALYLCASSLQGGEAFFGQGTRLTVV.

A few counts support this clone. The chain couples TRBV7-2 to TRBJ1-2; a weak D match, TRBD1 (6 bases). Trimming took 5 bases from V and 2 from J, leaving 12 bases between them. The CDR3 runs 14 residues. Germline V CDR1 and CDR2: SGHTA, FQGNSA. CDR3 DNA sequence: TGTGCCAGCAGCCCGGCAGGGGTCAACTATGGCTACACCTTC. It is translated as CASSPAGVNYGYTF.

The count of this clone is one. The chain employs TRBV18 and TRBJ1-1; 7 nucleotides align to TRBD1. This CDR3 spans 16 amino acids. Germline V gives CDR1 KGHSH, CDR2 LQKENI. Germline trimming cut 3 bases from V and 3 bases from J; bases unmatched to any gene: 10. CDR3 in amino acids: CASSPRRTGWDTEAFF. The CDR3 nucleotides are TGTGCCAGCTCACCCCGTCGGACAGGTTGGGACACTGAAGCTTTCTTT.

The genes are TRBV7-9 and TRBJ1-5; 10 bases map to TRBD1. The CDR3 totals 15 residues. CDR1 and CDR2 from the germline V gene are SEHNR and FQNEAQ (reference sequence). Trimming took 5 bases from V and 6 from J; bases not matched to a gene: 7. In nucleotides, the CDR3 is TGTGCCAGCAGCCTTGGGACAGGGGCCGGTCAGCCCCAGCATTTT. Its protein is CASSLGTGAGQPQHF.

The chain employs TRBV21-1 and TRBJ1-3; the D call TRBD1 from the table was never checked on the DNA. TRBV21-1 is recorded as a pseudogene. The CDR3 extends over 19 amino acids. CDR3 protein: CASSNRQGTQSNSGNTIYF. DNA of the CDR3: TGTGCCAGCAGCAATCGACAGGGCACACAATCTAACTCTGGAAACACCATATATTTT.

This chain joins TRBV6-1 and TRBJ2-7, with 9 bases fitting TRBD1. The CDR3 is 14 residues long. J lost 0 bases, V lost 8 bases, and 5 bases had no gene match. Germline V gives CDR1 MNHNS, CDR2 SASEGT. The chain's CDR3 is CASRGGQGSYEQYF. DNA of the CDR3: TGTGCCAGCCGCGGGGGACAGGGCTCCTACGAGCAGTACTTC.

The V gene is TRBV6-6, the J gene TRBJ1-1; maybe TRBD1 (5 bases). V gave up 6 bases and J gave up 1 base, with 9 bases separating them. The CDR3 loop spans 13 amino acids. CDR1 and CDR2 (germline): MNHNY, SVGAGI (reference sequence). In DNA, the CDR3 is TGTGCCAGCAGCCCCCAGGGGAACACTGAAGCTTTCTTT. Its translation is CASSPQGNTEAFF.

This chain joins TRBV5-1 and TRBJ2-7; possibly TRBD2 for D (6 bases). Germline V CDR1 and CDR2: SGHRS, YFSETQ. The germline V and J ends were trimmed by 4 bases and 4 bases, with 21 bases remaining between them. The CDR3 totals 16 residues. The CDR3 DNA sequence: TGCGCCAGCAGCCGGGGGACGGCACCACTGGGTTACGAGCAGTACTTC. Its protein is CASSRGTAPLGYEQYF.

This chain uses TRBV30 with TRBJ2-7; D may be TRBD1 (6 bases). Germline assignment: CDR1 GTSNPN and CDR2 SVGIG (reference sequence). This CDR3 spans 12 amino acids. V shed 5 bases and J shed 2 bases, with 10 bases lying between them. The CDR3 DNA is TGTGCCTGGGGGGACAACGCCTACGAGCAGTACTTC. Amino acids: CAWGDNAYEQYF.

A few counts support this clone. The chain's CDR3 is CASSRYEQFF. The CDR3 DNA is TGTGCCAGCAGTCGGTATGAGCAGTTCTTC. J is TRBJ2-1 and V is TRBV2; no reliable D call. The CDR3 consists of 10 residues. V was cut by 5 bases and J by 8 bases, with 4 bases left in between. The germline CDR1 and CDR2 sequences are SNHLY and FYNNEI.

The genes are TRBV7-6 and TRBJ2-7, with 10 bases aligning to TRBD2. From germline, CDR1 is SGHVS and CDR2 FNYEAQ. The V gene end was trimmed by 5 bases and the J gene end by 4 bases; junction bases not matched to a gene: 8. CDR3 length equals 15 residues. The CDR3 DNA sequence: TGTGCCAGCAGCCAGTTAGCGGGGGGACCTTACGAGCAGTACTTC. Its translation is CASSQLAGGPYEQYF.

This chain uses TRBV4-1 with TRBJ2-1; D perhaps matches TRBD1 (6 bases). CDR1 MGHRA and CDR2 YSYEKL come from the germline V gene. The V end was cut by 2 bases, the J end by 0 bases, with 14 bases between. The CDR3 length is 17 residues. CDR3 loop: CASSQKPRGSSYNEQFF. The CDR3, as DNA: TGCGCCAGCAGCCAAAAACCTAGGGGGAGCTCCTACAATGAGCAGTTCTTC.

This clone was detected only once. The chain links TRBV2 to TRBJ2-3, with 7 bases fitting TRBD1. The CDR3 is 13 residues long. V was clipped by 7 bases and J by 3 bases; unmatched bases: 4. Germline CDR1 and CDR2: SNHLY and FYNNEI. DNA for the CDR3: TGTGCCAGCACGAACAGGGGTACAGATACGCAGTATTTT. It encodes CASTNRGTDTQYF.

The CDR3 nucleotides read TGCAGCGTTGTGGTAGCGGGAGTTGGAGAGACCCAGTACTTC. Translating gives CSVVVAGVGETQYF. The chain recombines TRBV29-1 with TRBJ2-5, with 9 bases that match TRBD2. From germline, CDR1 is SQVTM and CDR2 ANQGSEA. The CDR3 is 14 residues long. The V segment lost 4 bases and the J segment 4 bases; nucleotides outside the gene matches: 7.

The J gene is TRBJ2-2, the V gene TRBV6-4, with 8 bases lining up with TRBD1. Germline trimming cut 2 bases from V and 1 base from J; bases unmatched to any gene: 6. The CDR3 length is 17 residues. Germline CDR1 and CDR2: MRHNA and SNTAGT. The CDR3 here is CASSDAPDRGNTGELFF. The CDR3 bases are TGTGCCAGCAGTGACGCCCCTGACAGGGGGAACACCGGGGAGCTGTTTTTT.

The chain couples TRBV13 to TRBJ2-1; TRBD2 agrees at 10 bases. This CDR3 contains 18 residues. Germline CDR1 is PRHDT and CDR2 is FYEKMQ (reference sequence). V lost 3 bases, J lost 2 bases, and 10 bases stayed unmatched. CDR3 bases: TGTGCCAGCAGCTTTCGAGCGGGGGGGGCCACGCCCTACAATGAGCAGTTCTTC. It encodes CASSFRAGGATPYNEQFF.

V is TRBV21-1 and J is TRBJ1-5. TRBV21-1 is assigned pseudogene status. This CDR3 is built from 16 residues. In DNA, the CDR3 is TGTGCCAGCAGCAAATTAAGGAGGGAGGGCAATCAGCCCCAGCATTTT. Translation: CASSKLRREGNQPQHF.

This chain joins TRBV4-3 and TRBJ2-2; 10 bases fit TRBD1. The V segment lost 2 bases and the J segment 5 bases; nucleotides outside the gene matches: 5. The germline V gene encodes CDR1 LGHNA and CDR2 YSLEER. The CDR3 is 16 residues long. The CDR3 DNA reads as TGCGCCAGCAGCCAACGACAGGGGGCAGGAACCGGGGAGCTGTTTTTT. Translation gives CASSQRQGAGTGELFF.

This sequence joins TRBV5-1 and TRBJ1-2, with D perhaps matching TRBD1 (5 bases). Germline values: CDR1 SGHRS, CDR2 YFSETQ. The CDR3 has 14 amino acids. The germline V and J ends were trimmed by 0 bases and 8 bases, with 14 bases remaining between them. The CDR3 sequence: CASSLGGGARGYTF. Here the CDR3 DNA reads TGCGCCAGCAGCTTGGGAGGTGGGGCCAGGGGCTACACCTTC.